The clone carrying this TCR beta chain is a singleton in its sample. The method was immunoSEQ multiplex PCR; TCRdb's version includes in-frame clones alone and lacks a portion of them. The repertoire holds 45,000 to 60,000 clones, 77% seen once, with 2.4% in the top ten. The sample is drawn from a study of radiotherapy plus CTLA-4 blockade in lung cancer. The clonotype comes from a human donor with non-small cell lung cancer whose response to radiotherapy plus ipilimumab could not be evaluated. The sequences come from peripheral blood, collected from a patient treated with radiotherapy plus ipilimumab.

The CDR3 DNA is TGTGCCAGCTCACCACCGGGGGCGGCGAACACCGGGGAGCTGTTTTTT. It yields the protein CASSPPGAANTGELFF. V usage is TRBV18 and J usage is TRBJ2-2; the D gene is possibly TRBD1 (6 bases). This CDR3 is 16 amino acids long. Trimming took 0 bases from V and 0 from J, leaving 8 bases between them. Germline V CDR1 and CDR2: KGHSH, LQKENI.